This T cell receptor beta chain was identified in a study of blood T cell repertoires in COVID-19. Profiled with immunoSEQ multiplex PCR; TCRdb holds only in-frame clones, not every one. Among about 190,000 clones listed, 88% were seen once. The receptor was isolated from a woman aged 40-49 years who had recovered from COVID-19. Sequencing was carried out using peripheral blood.

CDR3 residues: CASGGRSNTEAFF. CDR3 sequence (DNA): TGTGCCAGCGGCGGTAGATCGAACACTGAAGCTTTCTTT. The V call is TRBV6-6, the J call TRBJ1-1, with unresolved D. CDR1 is MNHNY, CDR2 SVGAGI, per germline (reference sequence). The length of the CDR3 is 13 residues. V lost 8 bases and J lost 1, with 11 bases in between.